The clone carrying this TCR beta chain has a handful of counts. The antigen is not known. This sample is drawn from a study of Ad26.COV2.S vaccination and SARS-CoV-2 variants. Study context: Enrollment placed the donor in the COV1001 Ad26.COV2.S trial arm. By the intramuscular route, Ad26.COV2.S was given once, or twice 56 days apart. Findings and limits, study-wide: Estimates derived from TCR breadth and depth analyses may have underestimated total T cell responses. Vaccinees and placebo recipients showed similar non-spike TCR breadth.

V dropped 7 bases and J dropped 4 bases, with 10 bases sitting between them. The CDR3 runs to 13 residues. The germline V gene encodes CDR1 MDHEN and CDR2 SYDVKM. Treatment reported: roughly 18 received Ad26.COV2.S at low or high dose, single or two shots; about 5 received placebo; per-sample allocation not given. The samples date from day 63 after the first vaccine or placebo injection. The method was immunoSEQ multiplex PCR; TCRdb's version includes in-frame clones alone and lacks a portion of them. The table lists 440,000 or so clones, roughly 88% of them singletons. The sequencing here drew on peripheral blood, taken in a trial of Ad26.COV2.S vaccine versus placebo. The TCR sequence derives from a person aged 18-60 years who received the Ad26.COV2.S COVID-19 vaccine or a placebo. The chain recombines TRBV28 with TRBJ1-4; D not resolved. The CDR3 nucleotides are TGTGCCAGCACCCGGGGTGGTAATGAAAAACTGTTTTTT. Encoded protein: CASTRGGNEKLFF.